This TCR beta chain was recovered during a study of neurological immune-mediated disorders. Whole-study results and caveats: Private repertoires in all groups were suggested, as expanded clones shared no CDR3 amino acid sequences across subjects.

With 4 bases removed from V and 2 bases from J, the gap between germline ends came to 16 bases. The CDR3 is made up of 15 amino acids. From germline, CDR1 is SGHRS and CDR2 YFSETQ. The cDNA was generated by 5'RACE with 10-nucleotide random UMIs. Using its own MiXCR run on the 5' RACE reads, TCRdb lists one record per CDR3 protein. The sample has about 30,000 distinct CDR3 sequences, roughly 15% seen once. This clonotype was counted at least ten times. Antigen unknown. The sequenced sample was PBMCs. The chain links TRBV5-1 to TRBJ2-7; D could derive from TRBD1 or TRBD2 (5 bases each). This TCR was sampled from a man between 65 and 85 years old in good health. The CDR3 region has the DNA TGCGCCAGCAGCATAGACGGGGCTCCGGCCTACGAGCAGTACTTC. This codes for CASSIDGAPAYEQYF.